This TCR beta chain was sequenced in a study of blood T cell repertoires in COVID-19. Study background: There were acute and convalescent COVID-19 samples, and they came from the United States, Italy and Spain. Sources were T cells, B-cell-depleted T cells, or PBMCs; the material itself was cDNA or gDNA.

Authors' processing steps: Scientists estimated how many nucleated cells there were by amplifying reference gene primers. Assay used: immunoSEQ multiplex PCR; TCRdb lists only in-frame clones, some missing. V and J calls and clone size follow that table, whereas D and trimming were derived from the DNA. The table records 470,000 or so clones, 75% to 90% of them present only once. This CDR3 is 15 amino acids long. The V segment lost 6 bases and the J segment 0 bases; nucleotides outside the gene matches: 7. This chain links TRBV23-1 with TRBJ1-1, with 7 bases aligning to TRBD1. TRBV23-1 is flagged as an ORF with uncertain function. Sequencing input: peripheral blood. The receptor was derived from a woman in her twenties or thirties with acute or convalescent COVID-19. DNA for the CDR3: TGCGCCAGCAGCCCCAGACAGGGCCTGAACACTGAAGCTTTCTTT. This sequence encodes CASSPRQGLNTEAFF.